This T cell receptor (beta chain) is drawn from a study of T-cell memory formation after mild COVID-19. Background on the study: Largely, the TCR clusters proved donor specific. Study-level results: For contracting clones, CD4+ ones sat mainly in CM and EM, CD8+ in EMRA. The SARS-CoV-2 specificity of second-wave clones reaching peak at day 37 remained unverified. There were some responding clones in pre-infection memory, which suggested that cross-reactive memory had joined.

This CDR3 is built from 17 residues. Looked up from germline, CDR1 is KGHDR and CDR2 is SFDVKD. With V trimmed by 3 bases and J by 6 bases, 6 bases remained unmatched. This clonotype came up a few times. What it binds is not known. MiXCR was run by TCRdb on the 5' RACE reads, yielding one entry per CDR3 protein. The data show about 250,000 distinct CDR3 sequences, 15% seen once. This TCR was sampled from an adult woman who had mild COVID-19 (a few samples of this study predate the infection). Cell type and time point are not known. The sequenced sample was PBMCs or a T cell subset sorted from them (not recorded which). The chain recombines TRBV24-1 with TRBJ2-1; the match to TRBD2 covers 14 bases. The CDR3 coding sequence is TGTGCCACCAGTGATCGGGGACTAGCGGGGGCCTTCAATGAGCAGTTCTTC. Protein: CATSDRGLAGAFNEQFF.